This T cell receptor (beta chain) was sequenced for a study of shared clonotypes between healthy human individuals. Study-wide findings and caveats: Naive subsets, compared against memory subsets, generally had larger estimated richness values.

CDR1 and CDR2 from the germline V gene are SGHVS and FQNEAQ. V lost 5 bases and J lost 5, with 12 bases in between. The CDR3 totals 13 residues. Clones were sequenced by immunoSEQ multiplex PCR, and TCRdb holds only the in-frame ones, with some missing. Of 2 million to 2.5 million clones in the sample, 80% to 95% are singletons; the top ten hold about 0.39%. Turning to this clone: Its antigen is unidentified.

This sequence originates from a man aged 18 to 30 in good health. Some clones in this sample may be carry-over from other donors' samples. The chain uses TRBV7-8 and TRBJ1-2; perhaps TRBD1 as D (6 bases). The specimen was naive CD4+ T cells from PBMCs. Subset of the sample: CD45RA+ positively selected. As DNA, the CDR3 is TGTGCCAGCAGCCCCCAGGGGACATATGGCTACACCTTC. The encoded protein is CASSPQGTYGYTF.